The 25 T cell receptor beta chains in this list originate from one sample, sequenced in a study of shared clonotypes between healthy human individuals. CD8 cells regarded as naive lacked CD45RO, were positively chosen for CCR7, and omitted terminally differentiated effector memory CD45RA+ cells. Clones were read by immunoSEQ multiplex PCR, and TCRdb kept only the in-frame ones, dropping some. Of under 700,000 clones listed, 85% to 95% are singletons. The sequencing sample was made of naive CD8+ T cells sorted from blood. The receptors here all came from a woman aged 25-40 years in good health.

The rearrangement joins TRBV27 to TRBJ2-1; D gene ambiguous. This CDR3 has 13 amino acids. V lost 4 bases and J 5 bases, leaving 9 bases between the germline ends. CDR1 is MNHEY, CDR2 SMNVEV, per germline (reference sequence). This CDR3 is CASSSWRNNEQFF. CDR3 coding DNA: TGTGCCAGCAGTTCTTGGCGCAACAATGAGCAGTTCTTC.

This clone showed up just once. The rearrangement joins TRBV9 to TRBJ1-2; D remains ambiguous. The ends were cut back, 0 bases at V and 6 bases at J, with 12 bases in the middle. The CDR3 loop spans 14 amino acids. Germline CDR1 reads SGDLS; CDR2 reads YYNGEE. CDR3 nucleotide sequence: TGTGCCAGCAGCGTAGCTGCAGGCGCAGATGGCTACACCTTC. It specifies CASSVAAGADGYTF.

This rearrangement joins TRBV30 to TRBJ1-4, with no clear D. Germline CDR1 GTSNPN, CDR2 SVGIG (reference sequence). The ends were cut back, 0 bases at V and 7 bases at J, with 33 bases in the middle. CDR3 size: 21 residues. DNA for the CDR3: TGTGCCTGGAGTGTACACCTGACGGCCGGATTAAAACCAGACCAAATTGAAAAACTGTTTTTT. Residues: CAWSVHLTAGLKPDQIEKLFF.

This clone was counted a single time. Written as DNA, the CDR3 is TGTGCCAGCAGCCAAGATTTGTACTACGAGCAGTACTTC. Amino acids: CASSQDLYYEQYF. V usage is TRBV14 and J usage is TRBJ2-7; D remains ambiguous. Trimming stripped 0 bases from V and 3 bases from J, with 6 bases between. The CDR3 covers 13 residues. Germline loops: CDR1 SGHDN, CDR2 FVKESK.

This chain uses TRBV5-4 with TRBJ2-7; TRBD2 matches 9 bases. The CDR3 sequence is 15 residues long. Germline CDR1 SGHNT, CDR2 YYREEE (reference sequence). Unmatched junction bases numbered 15, after V lost 7 bases and J lost 7 bases. In DNA, the CDR3 is TGTGCCAGCTCCCAGATGACTAGCGGCCACGGGGAGCAGTACTTC. Encoded protein: CASSQMTSGHGEQYF.

This clone was observed once. The rearrangement links TRBV13 to TRBJ2-3, with D perhaps TRBD2 (6 bases). The CDR3 length is 16 residues. Between the trimmed V and J ends, which lost 3 bases and 0 bases, there was a span of 13 bases. Germline V CDR1 and CDR2: PRHDT, FYEKMQ (reference sequence). The CDR3 bases are TGTGCCAGCAGCTTTTCTCCCAGCGGGAGCACAGATACGCAGTATTTT. Its translation is CASSFSPSGSTDTQYF.

Written as DNA, the CDR3 is TGTGCCAGCAGTTTAAGCCGGAGCTTCTATGGCTACACCTTC. The encoded protein is CASSLSRSFYGYTF. This sequence joins TRBV28 and TRBJ1-2; D unclear. Germline CDR1 reads MDHEN; CDR2 reads SYDVKM. The CDR3 has 14 amino acids. V was trimmed by 2 bases and J by 4 bases, leaving 11 bases between them.

V is TRBV9 and J is TRBJ2-7; D possibly corresponds to TRBD2 (6 bases). V was cut by 2 bases and J by 3 bases, with 12 bases left in between. CDR1 is SGDLS and CDR2 is YYNGEE in the germline V gene. The CDR3 contains 14 residues. The CDR3 loop is CASSVGDSDYEQYF. The CDR3 DNA reads as TGTGCCAGCAGCGTGGGGGACTCAGACTACGAGCAGTACTTC.

J is TRBJ2-7 and V is TRBV21-1; the tabulated D call, TRBD2, remains unverified against the DNA. TRBV21-1 is marked as a pseudogene. The CDR3 runs to 15 residues. The CDR3 protein is CASRRVRFILYEQYF. In nucleotides, the CDR3 is TGTGCCAGCAGAAGAGTTCGTTTTATTCTCTACGAGCAGTACTTC.

Comment on this clone: This CDR3 is also generated by other DNA sequences in the sample. This chain connects TRBV5-1 to TRBJ2-7; D is possibly TRBD2 (6 bases). Trimming took off 0 bases at V and 5 bases at J, with 12 bases between the two ends. Germline CDR1 is SGHRS and CDR2 is YFSETQ. The CDR3 is 14 residues long. This CDR3 reads CASSLVGSGHEQYF. The CDR3 nucleotides are TGCGCCAGCAGCTTGGTCGGGAGTGGCCACGAGCAGTACTTC.

This clone appeared a single time. The chain carries TRBV13 and TRBJ2-7; no reliable D call. The CDR3 is made up of 12 amino acids. Germline CDR1 is PRHDT and CDR2 is FYEKMQ (reference sequence). V was pared by 0 bases and J by 6 bases, with 6 bases between. The CDR3 here is CASSLGKGEQYF. For the CDR3, the DNA is TGTGCCAGCAGCTTAGGAAAAGGCGAGCAGTACTTC.

Here the CDR3 DNA reads TGTGCCAGCAGCTTGAATCCCTGGGCAGCGAGCTCCTACGAGCAGTACTTC. It translates to CASSLNPWAASSYEQYF. The gene calls are TRBV5-4 and TRBJ2-7, with D hard to call. The ends were cut back, 1 base at V and 0 bases at J, with 17 bases in the middle. Germline V CDR1 and CDR2: SGHNT, YYREEE (reference sequence). The CDR3 length is 17 residues.

The chain uses TRBV2 and TRBJ2-5; 9 nucleotides align to TRBD2. Near its end, the DNA agrees better with TRBJ2-7, so the J call may be wrong. The CDR3 runs to 15 residues. The germline CDR1 and CDR2 sequences are SNHLY and FYNNEI. The CDR3 here is CASSEASGRGNEQYF. The CDR3 region has the DNA TGTGCCAGCAGTGAAGCTAGCGGGAGAGGGAACGAGCAGTACTTC.

In regard to this clone: Compared with germline, one end of the junction differs, possibly owing to a read error. This chain joins TRBV14 and TRBJ1-1; TRBD1 is a possible D gene (5 bases). Germline V gene sequence: CDR1 SGHDN, CDR2 FVKESK. The CDR3 is 14 residues long. DNA of the CDR3: TGTGCCAGCAGCCCGGACGAATTGAGCCGGGACCCGATCTTT. Its protein product is CASSPDELSRDPIF.

This chain joins TRBV10-3 and TRBJ2-7; D is undetermined. This CDR3 region has 14 residues. Germline V lookup: CDR1 ENHRY, CDR2 SYGVKD. Trimming removed 5 bases from V and 6 bases from J, with 17 bases in between. The CDR3 is CAISHTNSNGEQYF. CDR3 in DNA: TGTGCCATCAGTCATACGAACTCAAACGGCGAGCAGTACTTC.

The V call is TRBV18, the J call TRBJ1-5, with D maybe TRBD1 (5 bases). Between the trimmed V and J ends, which lost 2 bases and 5 bases, there was a span of 10 bases. This CDR3 has 14 amino acids. The germline V gene has CDR1 KGHSH and CDR2 LQKENI. CDR3 sequence: CASSPDSPDQPQHF. CDR3 coding DNA: TGTGCCAGCTCACCAGACAGTCCGGATCAGCCCCAGCATTTT.

This sequence joins TRBV11-1 and TRBJ2-6; no firm D call. Germline CDR1 SGHAT, CDR2 FQDESV (reference sequence). The CDR3 loop spans 15 amino acids. Deletions cut 3 bases from V and 0 bases from J, with 6 bases between. The CDR3 region is CASSFFSSGANVLTF. For the CDR3, the DNA is TGTGCCAGCAGCTTTTTCAGCTCTGGGGCCAACGTCCTGACTTTC.

In DNA, the CDR3 is TGTGCCAGCAGTGAACGGCTAGCGGGAGCCTACGAGCAGTACTTC. This sequence encodes CASSERLAGAYEQYF. The rearrangement uses TRBV2 and TRBJ2-7; 10 bases are shared with TRBD2. Trimming removed 2 bases from V and 2 bases from J; junction bases left unmatched: 3. The CDR3 contains 15 residues. Germline assignment: CDR1 SNHLY and CDR2 FYNNEI.

V is TRBV13 and J is TRBJ2-7; no definite D call. This CDR3 has 15 amino acids. V lost 4 bases and J 2 bases, leaving 15 bases between the germline ends. Germline CDR1 is PRHDT and CDR2 is FYEKMQ (reference sequence). CDR3 nucleotides: TGTGCCAGCAGCTCTCCCCTCCAGGCACCCTACGAGCAGTACTTC. Protein product: CASSSPLQAPYEQYF.

The chain combines TRBV27 with TRBJ2-7; 11 nucleotides match TRBD2. The V gene end was trimmed by 0 bases and the J gene end by 2 bases; junction bases not matched to a gene: 9. Germline values: CDR1 MNHEY, CDR2 SMNVEV (reference sequence). The CDR3 is 18 amino acids. The CDR3 DNA follows: TGTGCCAGCAGTTTATCGGCGGCTAGCGGGAGGTATACCTACGAGCAGTACTTC. Its translation: CASSLSAASGRYTYEQYF.

The chain combines TRBV2 with TRBJ1-5, with D maybe TRBD1 (5 bases). Trimming removed 5 bases at V and 4 bases at J, with 9 bases between. Germline CDR1 SNHLY, CDR2 FYNNEI. The CDR3 extends over 13 amino acids. The CDR3 loop is CASSYRTNQPQHF. As DNA, the CDR3 is TGTGCCAGCAGTTACAGGACAAATCAGCCCCAGCATTTT.

J is TRBJ2-5 and V is TRBV7-8, with D perhaps given as TRBD1 or TRBD2 (5 bases each). The last part of the DNA fits TRBJ2-7 better; the J call may be wrong. The V gene's germline CDR1 is SGHVS and CDR2 FQNEAQ. This CDR3 has 13 amino acids. The CDR3 here is CASSLGRGDEQYF. The DNA of the CDR3 is TGTGCCAGCAGCTTAGGAAGGGGAGACGAGCAGTACTTC.

The rearrangement joins TRBV2 to TRBJ2-7; maybe TRBD2 (7 bases). V dropped 8 bases and J dropped 7 bases, with 27 bases sitting between them. This CDR3 is built from 16 residues. The V gene's germline CDR1 is SNHLY and CDR2 FYNNEI. CDR3 residues: CASDIAGAEGGREQYF. The CDR3 DNA follows: TGTGCCAGCGATATCGCGGGAGCGGAGGGGGGGAGGGAGCAGTACTTC.

V usage is TRBV11-2 and J usage is TRBJ2-7, with a possible D match to TRBD2 (6 bases). Germline CDR1 SGHAT, CDR2 FQNNGV. This CDR3 comprises 14 residues. With 5 bases removed from V and 4 bases from J, the gap between germline ends came to 15 bases. CDR3 amino acids: CASSPIADDYEQYF. CDR3 DNA: TGTGCCAGCAGCCCCATAGCGGACGATTACGAGCAGTACTTC.

The V gene is TRBV6-5, the J gene TRBJ2-7; 7 nucleotides line up with TRBD2. The CDR3 loop spans 15 amino acids. Trimming took 5 bases from V and 2 from J; bases not matched to a gene: 9. Germline V gene sequence: CDR1 MNHEY, CDR2 SVGAGI. The CDR3 coding sequence is TGTGCCAGCAGTCACCTAGCGGAGACCCCCTACGAGCAGTACTTC. Its protein is CASSHLAETPYEQYF.